The 2 T cell receptor beta chains below all came from one sample that was sequenced in a study of molecular identifiers for immune sequencing clone quantification. TCRdb redid the calling of the PCR reads with MiXCR, one entry per CDR3 protein. Of 490,000 or so distinct CDR3 sequences in the sample, roughly a fifth were seen once. Sequenced material: naive CD8+ T cells from blood, with Jurkat cell RNA spiked in. The subset here: FACS-sorted CD8+CD4-CCR7+CD45RA+ naive T cells. These receptors originate from a human donor in good health. Some libraries in this study had Jurkat cell RNA spiked in.

This clonotype was seen a few times. The chain employs TRBV12-3 or TRBV12-4 and TRBJ2-2; no firm D call. V lost 4 bases and J 6 bases, leaving 12 bases between the germline ends. This CDR3 is 14 amino acids long. This chain's CDR3 is CASSSPWSPGELFF. The CDR3 DNA reads TGTGCCAGCAGTTCCCCCTGGTCCCCCGGGGAGCTGTTTTTT.

The CDR3 here is CASSDGTGPTDTQYF. The CDR3 DNA follows: TGTGCCAGCAGCGACGGGACAGGACCCACAGATACGCAGTATTTT. The rearrangement uses TRBV9 and TRBJ2-3; 8 bases fit TRBD1. The germline CDR1 and CDR2 sequences are SGDLS and YYNGEE. The trim removed 3 bases at V and 2 bases at J, leaving 5 bases unmatched. The CDR3 is made up of 15 amino acids.